The 4 T cell receptor beta chains below come from one sample, sequenced in a study of shared clonotypes between healthy human individuals. Sequencing was performed with immunoSEQ multiplex PCR; in TCRdb, only in-frame clones are kept and a portion is missing. Of about 2.3 million clones listed, about 90% are singletons. The sample taken for sequencing was naive CD4+ T cells from PBMCs. Subset given: CD45RA+ positively selected. The receptors stem from a man aged 18 to 29 in good health. Some clones in this sample may be carry-over from other donors' samples.

The rearrangement joins TRBV6-5 to TRBJ1-1, with TRBD1 as a possible D gene (5 bases). The CDR3 is made up of 15 amino acids. Germline-derived CDR1 and CDR2 are MNHEY and SVGAGI. V was clipped by 0 bases and J by 1 base, with 9 bases between them. The CDR3 DNA sequence: TGTGCCAGCAGTTACTCGGGACTCCAGAACACTGAAGCTTTCTTT. This translates into CASSYSGLQNTEAFF.

This clone was seen more than once but under ten times. Other DNA sequences within the sample encode an identical CDR3. The genes are TRBV30 and TRBJ1-1, with D hard to call. The CDR3 sequence is 11 residues long. Between the trimmed V and J ends, which lost 2 bases and 4 bases, there was a span of 5 bases. Germline CDR1 and CDR2: GTSNPN and SVGIG (reference sequence). Here the CDR3 DNA reads TGTGCCTGGAGTATAAGCACTGAAGCTTTCTTT. Protein: CAWSISTEAFF.

The chain is built from TRBV5-8 and TRBJ1-3, with D perhaps matching TRBD1 (5 bases). CDR1 and CDR2 from the germline V gene are SGHTS and YDEGEE. V gave up 3 bases and J gave up 0 bases, with 16 bases separating them. The CDR3 spans 17 residues. CDR3 bases: TGTGCCAGCAGCTGGTCTTATGGGGCGAGCTCTGGAAACACCATATATTTT. Translating it yields CASSWSYGASSGNTIYF. Variable domain in full (rest from reference TRBV5-8 and TRBJ1-3): EAGVTQSPTHLIKTRGQQATLRCSPISGHTSVYWYQQALGLGLQFLLWYDEGEERNRGNFPPRFSGRQFPNYSSELNVNALELEDSALYLCASSWSYGASSGNTIYFGEGSWLTVV.

The rearrangement joins TRBV18 to TRBJ2-2; D gene unclear. V shed 3 bases and J shed 1 base, with 9 bases lying between them. CDR3 length: 15 amino acids. Germline assignment: CDR1 KGHSH and CDR2 LQKENI. The chain's CDR3 is CASSPNGRNTGELFF. As DNA, the CDR3 is TGTGCCAGCTCACCCAACGGCAGGAACACCGGGGAGCTGTTTTTT.